This T cell receptor (beta chain) was captured in a study of T cells in localized non-small cell lung cancer. Study-wide points: As only one tumor region underwent sequencing, heterogeneity remains possible. An association was observed between higher blood T cell density and longer overall survival. Researchers found a median around 57 of the top 100 tumor clones in adjacent lung. Tumor showed lower T cell clonality than uninvolved adjacent lung, where it was highest.

A remark on this clone: Antigen: not known.

The CDR3 is 12 amino acids. Trimming removed 7 bases from V and 4 bases from J, with 11 bases in between. Per germline, CDR1 SQVTM and CDR2 ANQGSEA. Assay used: immunoSEQ multiplex PCR; TCRdb lists only in-frame clones, some missing. This sample has 90,000 to 95,000 clones, with under 95% found just once. The chain recombines TRBV29-1 with TRBJ2-1; D perhaps matches TRBD2 (6 bases). The sequencing here drew on PBMCs, taken before any cancer treatment. This sequence was found in a woman aged 35-70 years with stage II squamous cell lung carcinoma. CDR3 sequence reads: CSARRGYNEQFF. CDR3 DNA: TGCAGCGCCCGGAGGGGTTACAATGAGCAGTTCTTC.